These T cell receptor beta chains were read from a single sample in a study of cytomegalovirus exposure and HLA in healthy donors. Only in-frame clones appear in the TCRdb table, and some are missing; sequencing was by immunoSEQ multiplex PCR. The table lists roughly 160,000 clones, roughly 80% of them singletons, with over 2.5% in the top ten. The sample consisted of PBMCs. These TCRs come from a female donor in good health and CMV-seronegative. The CDR3 runs from the conserved cysteine through the conserved F or W. The D gene is left open where the match is weak. Not every row has a clone size; where given, it reads once, few, many or a size class.

v_gene	d_gene	abundance	j_gene	CDR3aa	CDR3nt
TRBV14	.	.	TRBJ2-5	CASSQGPGETQYF	TGTGCCAGCAGCCAAGGCCCAGGAGAGACCCAGTACTTC
TRBV7-3	.	.	TRBJ2-7	CASSAQGSEQYF	TGTGCCAGCAGCGCCCAGGGGAGCGAGCAGTACTTC
TRBV7-9	TRBD1	few	TRBJ2-7	CASSMGTGNSPGPEQYF	TGTGCCAGCAGCATGGGGACAGGGAACTCCCCCGGACCCGAGCAGTACTTC
TRBV4-2	.	.	TRBJ1-5	CASSHGLQSNQPQHF	TGTGCCAGCAGCCACGGCTTACAGAGCAATCAGCCCCAGCATTTT
TRBV5-1	.	.	TRBJ2-2	CASSTTGSLNTGELFF	TGCGCCAGCAGCACCACAGGTTCCCTTAACACCGGGGAGCTGTTTTTT
TRBV11-1	.	.	TRBJ1-3	CASSPGSGNTIYF	TGTGCCAGCAGCCCCGGGAGTGGAAACACCATATATTTT
TRBV25-1	.	few	TRBJ2-2	CASSDRPGKAGELFF	TGTGCCAGCAGTGACCGCCCGGGGAAGGCCGGGGAGCTGTTTTTT
TRBV15	.	few	TRBJ2-4	CATQAAENIQYF	TGTGCCACCCAAGCGGCGGAAAACATTCAGTACTTC
TRBV5-1	.	.	TRBJ1-5	CASSPTGGSSNQPQHF	TGCGCCAGCAGCCCGACGGGGGGCTCAAGCAATCAGCCCCAGCATTTT
TRBV5-1	.	once	TRBJ2-3	CASSLDGQPTSTDTQYF	TGCGCCAGCAGCTTGGACGGACAGCCCACTAGCACAGATACGCAGTATTTT
TRBV5-1	.	.	TRBJ2-3	CASSLGQTSTDTQYF	TGCGCCAGCAGCTTGGGACAGACTAGCACAGATACGCAGTATTTT
TRBV28	.	.	TRBJ2-6	CASSSRGTGANVLTF	TGTGCCAGCAGTTCCCGGGGGACTGGGGCCAACGTCCTGACTTTC
TRBV12-5	TRBD1	.	TRBJ2-7	CASGLGQGIYSYEQYF	TGTGCTAGTGGTTTGGGACAGGGGATATACTCCTACGAGCAGTACTTC
TRBV9	TRBD2	once	TRBJ2-3	CASSVGSSGGFTDTQYF	TGTGCCAGCAGCGTAGGGAGTAGCGGGGGATTCACAGATACGCAGTATTTT
TRBV7-2	.	.	TRBJ2-3	CASSLGGGPDTQYF	TGTGCCAGCAGCTTGGGGGGGGGCCCAGATACGCAGTATTTT
TRBV13	.	few	TRBJ1-2	CASSFGSANYGYTF	TGTGCCAGCAGCTTCGGGTCGGCTAACTATGGCTACACCTTC
TRBV4-3	.	.	TRBJ2-5	CASSQAAEETQYF	TGCGCCAGCAGCCAAGCAGCGGAAGAGACCCAGTACTTC
TRBV27	TRBD2	.	TRBJ2-1	CASSLSGLAGDHEQFF	TGTGCCAGCAGTTTATCAGGACTAGCGGGGGATCACGAGCAGTTCTTC
TRBV28	.	.	TRBJ1-4	CAAQAGQVKKLFF	TGTGCCGCCCAAGCGGGGCAGGTCAAAAAACTGTTTTTT
TRBV18	TRBD2	.	TRBJ2-1	CASSQDLGGSSYNEQFF	TGTGCCAGCTCACAGGACCTCGGGGGGAGCTCCTACAATGAGCAGTTCTTC
TRBV15	TRBD2	few	TRBJ2-3	CATSRDRGGFSTDTQYF	TGTGCCACCAGCAGAGATCGGGGGGGTTTTAGCACAGATACGCAGTATTTT
TRBV30	.	.	TRBJ2-5	CAWNPDGGRETQYF	TGTGCCTGGAACCCGGATGGGGGGAGAGAGACCCAGTACTTC
TRBV25-1	TRBD2	.	TRBJ2-5	CASSGGETQYF	TGTGCCAGCAGCGGGGGGGAGACCCAGTACTTC
TRBV7-3	.	.	TRBJ1-1	CASSLGHLNTEAFF	TGTGCCAGCAGCTTGGGACATCTGAACACTGAAGCTTTCTTT
TRBV6-5	.	few	TRBJ1-5	CASTHLGQNNQPQHF	TGTGCCAGCACCCACCTGGGGCAGAACAATCAGCCCCAGCATTTT
TRBV13	.	.	TRBJ2-5	CASSLLGETQYF	TGTGCCAGCAGCTTACTAGGAGAGACCCAGTACTTC
TRBV4-2	.	few	TRBJ2-7	CASSQERGFHEQYF	TGTGCCAGCAGCCAAGAACGCGGTTTCCACGAGCAGTACTTC
TRBV28	.	few	TRBJ2-7	CATFQGGRSYEQYF	TGTGCCACCTTCCAGGGGGGACGCTCCTACGAGCAGTACTTC
TRBV4-2	TRBD2	.	TRBJ2-7	CASSPMGASGSRNEQYF	TGTGCCAGCAGCCCCATGGGGGCTAGCGGGAGTCGGAACGAGCAGTACTTC
TRBV20-1	.	.	TRBJ1-2	CSARTGGGYTF	TGCAGTGCTAGGACAGGCGGTGGCTACACCTTC
TRBV5-1	.	.	TRBJ2-7	CASSYRLYEQYF	TGCGCCAGCAGCTACAGGCTCTACGAGCAGTACTTC
TRBV9	.	.	TRBJ1-3	CASSVLAGRASGNTIYF	TGTGCCAGTAGCGTATTGGCGGGGAGAGCCTCTGGAAACACCATATATTTT
TRBV9	TRBD1	.	TRBJ1-3	CASTGQGEPGNTIYF	TGTGCCAGCACCGGACAGGGGGAACCTGGAAACACCATATATTTT
TRBV7-7	.	.	TRBJ1-1	CASSAGMNTEAFF	TGTGCTAGCAGCGCGGGGATGAACACTGAAGCTTTCTTT
TRBV11-2	TRBD2	few	TRBJ2-1	CASSLEGGGIEQFF	TGTGCCAGCAGCTTAGAGGGCGGGGGGATTGAGCAGTTCTTC
TRBV6-1	.	.	TRBJ1-4	CASSESGGNEKLFF	TGTGCCAGCAGTGAAAGTGGAGGAAATGAAAAACTGTTTTTT
TRBV30	TRBD1	.	TRBJ2-1	CAWSVGQGAYNEQFF	TGTGCCTGGAGTGTGGGACAGGGGGCCTACAATGAGCAGTTCTTC
TRBV7-2	.	once	TRBJ1-6	CASSLKATGSSYNSPLHF	TGTGCCAGCAGCTTAAAGGCTACGGGAAGCTCCTATAATTCACCCCTCCACTTT
TRBV4-3	TRBD1	.	TRBJ2-1	CASSQGVGTGTLNEQFF	TGCGCCAGCAGCCAGGGCGTAGGGACAGGGACCCTCAATGAGCAGTTCTTC
TRBV20-1	.	.	TRBJ2-1	CPVPNEQFF	TGCCCCGTCCCCAATGAGCAGTTCTTC
TRBV19	TRBD1	.	TRBJ1-2	CASSIRRDRVYGYTF	TGTGCCAGTAGTATCCGACGGGACAGGGTCTATGGCTACACCTTC
TRBV7-2	TRBD2	.	TRBJ2-1	CASSTLTSGRENEQFF	TGTGCCAGCAGCACCCTTACTAGCGGGAGGGAGAATGAGCAGTTCTTC
TRBV9	TRBD2	few	TRBJ2-7	CASSGGGDRSYEQYF	TGTGCCAGCAGCGGGGGGGGAGACAGATCCTACGAGCAGTACTTC
TRBV28	.	.	TRBJ2-1	CASSFDSRSYNEQFF	TGTGCCAGCAGCTTTGACAGTCGCTCCTACAATGAGCAGTTCTTC
TRBV15	.	few	TRBJ2-5	CATSRERLGSETQYF	TGTGCCACCAGCAGAGAAAGGCTAGGGAGCGAGACCCAGTACTTC
TRBV11-1	TRBD1	once	TRBJ2-6	CASSYRGPGANVLTF	TGTGCCAGCAGTTACAGGGGCCCTGGGGCCAACGTCCTGACTTTC
TRBV10-3	.	.	TRBJ2-1	CAPPEASRLVPNEQFF	TGTGCCCCCCCGGAAGCCTCCAGACTAGTCCCCAATGAGCAGTTCTTC
TRBV11-2	TRBD1	.	TRBJ1-3	CASSFQQGSRNTIYF	TGTGCCAGCAGCTTCCAACAGGGGAGCAGAAACACCATATATTTT
TRBV5-6	.	.	TRBJ1-4	CASSLGRGATNEKLFF	TGTGCCAGCAGCTTGGGGCGGGGTGCAACTAATGAAAAACTGTTTTTT
TRBV5-1	.	.	TRBJ2-7	CASKGRTYEQYF	TGCGCCAGCAAGGGGAGGACCTACGAGCAGTACTTC
TRBV7-2	.	.	TRBJ2-2	CASSSRLANTGELFF	TGTGCCAGCAGCTCAAGACTAGCGAACACCGGGGAGCTGTTTTTT
TRBV27	.	.	TRBJ2-7	CASSLSARGSYEQYF	TGTGCCAGCAGTTTATCTGCGAGGGGGTCCTACGAGCAGTACTTC
TRBV9	.	once	TRBJ2-7	CASTPGTYEQYF	TGTGCCAGCACCCCAGGGACCTACGAGCAGTACTTC
TRBV6-5	.	.	TRBJ2-7	CASSSRTGRGDEQYF	TGTGCCAGCAGTTCCCGGACGGGGAGAGGCGACGAGCAGTACTTC
TRBV27	TRBD1	.	TRBJ1-6	CASRETGRRASPLHF	TGTGCCAGCAGAGAGACAGGGCGTCGCGCTTCACCCCTCCACTTT